This T cell receptor (beta chain) was captured in a study of blood T cell repertoires in COVID-19 (TCRdb year 2020). Looking at the study overall: Samples covering the acute and convalescent phases of COVID-19 were provided by collaborators in the United States, Italy and Spain. The prospective study material was composed of cDNA or gDNA derived from T cells, B-cell-depleted T cells, or PBMCs. Deeply sampled blood TCRbeta repertoires from subjects exposed to, actively infected with, or recovered from COVID-19 were included in the dataset. The repertoires were released in a freely available public database meant as a resource for research on the immune response to SARS-CoV-2. The samples were drawn from two sources: the first 160 participants of the ongoing ImmuneRACE study, and fewer than 1,500 subjects contributed by 6 global collaborators. A de-identified subject ID, COVID-19 status, age in years and sex were almost always included in the sample metadata. Where available, HLA class I and class II types were taken from metadata supplied by the sample provider and were not determined by assay-based typing. Results the study describes overall, beyond this receptor: How much clinical and demographic metadata was included differed by source and by participant, and the metadata was provided uncurated.

The immunoSEQ Assay, a bias-controlled multiplex PCR, was used to amplify TCRbeta CDR3 regions from genomic DNA. As for the authors' bioinformatics: Nucleated cell counts per sample were estimated from amplification of reference gene primers within the assay. Sequence reads were collapsed and filtered to measure the absolute abundance of every unique TCRbeta CDR3 rearrangement. For each sample, productive Simpson clonality was calculated by taking the square root of Simpson's diversity index across productive rearrangements. In TCRdb, the immuneACCESS table is reduced to in-frame sequences with V and J assigned. These tables do not hold every clone; where another copy was compared, an unresolved V gene accounts for under half, and the others remain unexplained. Clonal size and the V and J genes are those of that table, whereas D and trimming came from the DNA. Counted in this sample were hundreds of thousands of clones; 88% of them appeared once. Approximately 7.4% of the sample is held by the ten biggest clonotypes.

One collaborating source in Seattle enrolled patients while the patients were actively infected and followed the patients over time throughout the course of disease. Whole blood was collected in K2EDTA tubes by collaborating institutions according to the institutions' own protocols. For TCRbeta analysis, collaborators shipped samples in one of three forms: frozen whole blood, isolated PBMCs, or DNA extracted from either of those sample types. The CDR3 covers 16 residues, taking in both the cysteine and the phenylalanine. Only the CDR3 portion is preserved as DNA: 48 bases, with reading frame beginning at the first base. Trimming removed 0 bases from V and 2 bases from J; the gene matches leave 0 bases unexplained. CDR1 KGHSH and CDR2 LQKENI are derived from the germline V gene. Remarks on this clone: This clone's antigen is unknown. Per-base qualities were not stored, and no clone one base away is much larger.

The material sequenced was peripheral blood. The chain was built from TRBV18 and TRBJ2-1, with 11 bases matching TRBD2. This receptor was obtained from a woman in her seventies with COVID-19, enrolled during active disease. For the CDR3, the sequence is CASSPPTSGAYNEQFF. The bases read TGTGCCAGCTCACCACCGACTAGCGGGGCCTACAATGAGCAGTTCTTC.